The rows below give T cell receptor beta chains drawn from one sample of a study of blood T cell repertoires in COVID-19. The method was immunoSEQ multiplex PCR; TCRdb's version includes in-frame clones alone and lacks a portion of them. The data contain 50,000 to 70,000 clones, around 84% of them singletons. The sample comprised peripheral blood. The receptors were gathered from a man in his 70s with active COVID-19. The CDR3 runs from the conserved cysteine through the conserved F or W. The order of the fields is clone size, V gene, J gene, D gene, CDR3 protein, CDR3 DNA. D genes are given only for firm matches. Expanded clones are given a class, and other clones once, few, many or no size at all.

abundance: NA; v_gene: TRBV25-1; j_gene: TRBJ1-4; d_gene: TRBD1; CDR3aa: CASSPGTGDEKLFF; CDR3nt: TGTGCCAGCTCCCCCGGGACAGGGGATGAAAAACTGTTTTTT
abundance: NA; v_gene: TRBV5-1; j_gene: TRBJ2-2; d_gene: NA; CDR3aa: CASSLGGGGTGELFF; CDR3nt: TGCGCCAGCAGCTTGGGAGGAGGAGGAACCGGGGAGCTGTTTTTT
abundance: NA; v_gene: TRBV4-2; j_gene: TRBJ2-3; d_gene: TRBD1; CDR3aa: CASSLTQGAPGTDTQYF; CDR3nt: TGTGCCAGCAGCCTGACTCAGGGGGCGCCGGGCACAGATACGCAGTATTTT
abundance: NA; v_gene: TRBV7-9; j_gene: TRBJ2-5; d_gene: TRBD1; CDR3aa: CASRKGAGETQYF; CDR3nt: TGTGCCAGCAGGAAGGGGGCTGGCGAGACCCAGTACTTC
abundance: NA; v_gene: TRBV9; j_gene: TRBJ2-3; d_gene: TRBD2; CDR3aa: CASSVGPTSGRTDTQYF; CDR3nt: TGTGCCAGCAGCGTAGGGCCAACTAGCGGGAGGACAGATACGCAGTATTTT
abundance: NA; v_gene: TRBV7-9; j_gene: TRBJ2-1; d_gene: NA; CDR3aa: CASSLERTQSGNEQFF; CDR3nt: TGTGCCAGCAGCTTAGAACGGACTCAATCCGGCAATGAGCAGTTCTTC
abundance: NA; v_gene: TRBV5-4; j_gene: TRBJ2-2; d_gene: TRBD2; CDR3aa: CASTLRRLAGNTGELFF; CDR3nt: TGTGCCAGCACCTTAAGGCGGCTAGCGGGAAACACCGGGGAGCTGTTTTTT
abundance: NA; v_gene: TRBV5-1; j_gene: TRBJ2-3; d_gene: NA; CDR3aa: CASSLGHRASTDTQYF; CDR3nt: TGCGCCAGCAGCTTGGGCCACAGGGCAAGCACAGATACGCAGTATTTT
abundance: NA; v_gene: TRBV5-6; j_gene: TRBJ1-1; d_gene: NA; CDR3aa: CASSFGRTEAFF; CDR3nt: TGTGCCAGCAGCTTTGGTCGGACTGAAGCTTTCTTT
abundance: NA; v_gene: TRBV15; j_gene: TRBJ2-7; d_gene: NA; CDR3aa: CATSSARAAEQYF; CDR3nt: TGTGCCACCAGCAGCGCCCGTGCGGCCGAGCAGTACTTC
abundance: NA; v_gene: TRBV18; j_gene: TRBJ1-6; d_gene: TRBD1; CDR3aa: CASSPQGAQVNSPLHF; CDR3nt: TGTGCCAGCTCACCTCAGGGGGCGCAGGTTAATTCACCCCTCCACTTT
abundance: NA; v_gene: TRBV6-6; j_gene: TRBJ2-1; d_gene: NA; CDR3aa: CASRRGTGDNEQFF; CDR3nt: TGTGCCAGCAGGCGGGGAACAGGGGACAATGAGCAGTTCTTC
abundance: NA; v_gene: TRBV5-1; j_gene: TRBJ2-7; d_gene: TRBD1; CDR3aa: CASSLWSTGGFYEQYF; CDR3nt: TGCGCCAGCAGCTTGTGGTCAACAGGGGGCTTCTACGAGCAGTACTTC
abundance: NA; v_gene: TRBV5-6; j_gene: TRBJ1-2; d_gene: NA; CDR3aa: CASSRDFYGYTF; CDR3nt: TGTGCCAGCAGCCGGGACTTTTATGGCTACACCTTC
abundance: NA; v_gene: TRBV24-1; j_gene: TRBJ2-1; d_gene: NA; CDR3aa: CATSDARWASEQFF; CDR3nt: TGTGCCACCAGTGATGCCCGGTGGGCTAGCGAGCAGTTCTTC
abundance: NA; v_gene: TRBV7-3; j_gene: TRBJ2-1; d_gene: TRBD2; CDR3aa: CASSLSGSSYNEQFF; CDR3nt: TGTGCCAGCAGCTTAAGCGGGAGCTCCTACAATGAGCAGTTCTTC
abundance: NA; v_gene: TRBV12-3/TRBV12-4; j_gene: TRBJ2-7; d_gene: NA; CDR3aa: CASSVTGRNEQYF; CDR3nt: TGTGCCAGCAGTGTGACAGGGAGGAACGAGCAGTACTTC
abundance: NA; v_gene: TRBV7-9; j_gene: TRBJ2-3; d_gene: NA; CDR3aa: CASSLRDGTDTQYF; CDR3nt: TGTGCCAGCAGCTTGCGGGATGGCACAGATACGCAGTATTTT
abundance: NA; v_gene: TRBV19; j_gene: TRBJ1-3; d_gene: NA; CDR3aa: CASSIGQFSGNTIYF; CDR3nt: TGTGCCAGTAGTATCGGTCAATTCTCTGGAAACACCATATATTTT
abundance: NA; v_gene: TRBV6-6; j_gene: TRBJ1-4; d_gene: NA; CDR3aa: CASSLRDTHEKLFF; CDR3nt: TGTGCCAGCAGTCTCCGGGACACCCATGAAAAACTGTTTTTT
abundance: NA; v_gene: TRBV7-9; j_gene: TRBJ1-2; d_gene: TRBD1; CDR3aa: CASSLRPPGQGSNYGYTF; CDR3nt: TGTGCCAGCAGCTTAAGGCCGCCGGGACAGGGATCAAACTATGGCTACACCTTC
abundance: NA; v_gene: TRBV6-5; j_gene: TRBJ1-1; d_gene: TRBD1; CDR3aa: CASNIRGDTEAFF; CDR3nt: TGTGCCAGCAACATCAGGGGGGACACTGAAGCTTTCTTT
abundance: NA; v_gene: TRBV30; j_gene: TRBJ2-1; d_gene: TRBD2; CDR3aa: CAWSELAWVIF; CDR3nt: TGTGCCTGGAGTGAACTAGCGTGGGTAATCTTC
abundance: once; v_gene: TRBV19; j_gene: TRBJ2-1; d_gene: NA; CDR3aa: CASSSRLAASYNEQFF; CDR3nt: TGTGCCAGTAGTTCCCGGCTAGCCGCTTCCTACAATGAGCAGTTCTTC
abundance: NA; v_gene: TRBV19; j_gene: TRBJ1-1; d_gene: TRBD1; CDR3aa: CASSDRGHLNTEAFF; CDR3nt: TGTGCCAGTAGCGACAGGGGGCACCTGAACACTGAAGCTTTCTTT
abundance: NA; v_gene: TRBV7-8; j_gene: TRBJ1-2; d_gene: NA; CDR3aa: CASSLGVGQGYGYTF; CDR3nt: TGTGCCAGCAGCTTAGGGGTGGGGCAGGGCTATGGCTACACCTTC
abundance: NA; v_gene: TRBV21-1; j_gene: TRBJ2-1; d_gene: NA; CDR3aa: CATRVVTTPSYNEQFF; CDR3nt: TGTGCCACCCGCGTTGTGACTACCCCCTCCTACAATGAGCAGTTCTTC
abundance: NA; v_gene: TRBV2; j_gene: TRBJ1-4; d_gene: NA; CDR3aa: CASRGHRDNNEKLFF; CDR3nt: TGTGCCAGCAGGGGTCACCGGGACAACAATGAAAAACTGTTTTTT
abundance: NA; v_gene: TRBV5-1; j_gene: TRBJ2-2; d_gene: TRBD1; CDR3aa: CASSLRTTGTGYTGELFF; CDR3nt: TGCGCCAGCAGCTTACGGACAACCGGGACAGGGTACACCGGGGAGCTGTTTTTT
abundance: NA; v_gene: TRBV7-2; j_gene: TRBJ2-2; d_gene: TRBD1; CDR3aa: CASTQRQGANTGELFF; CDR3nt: TGTGCCAGCACCCAAAGACAGGGCGCGAACACCGGGGAGCTGTTTTTT
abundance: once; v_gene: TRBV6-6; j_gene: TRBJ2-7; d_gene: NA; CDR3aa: CASSTGFTYEQYF; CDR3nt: TGTGCCAGCAGTACAGGGTTCACCTACGAGCAGTACTTC
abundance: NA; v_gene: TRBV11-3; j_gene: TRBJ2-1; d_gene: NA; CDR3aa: CASSPMGRDEQFF; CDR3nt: TGTGCCAGCAGCCCCATGGGGCGCGATGAGCAGTTCTTC
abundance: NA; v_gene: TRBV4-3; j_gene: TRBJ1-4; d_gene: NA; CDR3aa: CASSPEGTWTADNEKLFF; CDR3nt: TGCGCCAGCAGCCCAGAGGGGACGTGGACAGCTGATAATGAAAAACTGTTTTTT
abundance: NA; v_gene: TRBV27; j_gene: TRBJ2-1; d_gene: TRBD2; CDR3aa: CASRTSVGDEQFF; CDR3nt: TGTGCCAGCCGGACTAGCGTGGGGGATGAGCAGTTCTTC
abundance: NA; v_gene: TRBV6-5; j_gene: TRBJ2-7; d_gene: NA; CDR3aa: CASSYRRGLDEQYF; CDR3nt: TGTGCCAGCAGTTATAGAAGGGGACTCGACGAGCAGTACTTC
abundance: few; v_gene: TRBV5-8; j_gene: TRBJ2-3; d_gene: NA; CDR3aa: CASSLDTTGQDTQYF; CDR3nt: TGTGCCAGCAGCTTAGATACGACAGGCCAGGATACGCAGTATTTT
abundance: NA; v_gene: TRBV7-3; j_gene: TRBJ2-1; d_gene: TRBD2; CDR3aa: CASSSAGGLFYNEQFF; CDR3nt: TGTGCCAGCAGCTCAGCGGGAGGTTTATTTTACAATGAGCAGTTCTTC
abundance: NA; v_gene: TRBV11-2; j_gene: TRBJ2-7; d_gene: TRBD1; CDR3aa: CASSFPTGTARYEQYF; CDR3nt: TGTGCCAGCAGTTTTCCGACCGGGACAGCCCGCTACGAGCAGTACTTC
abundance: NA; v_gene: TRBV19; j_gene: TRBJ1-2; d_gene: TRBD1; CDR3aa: CASTMGQGRAYTF; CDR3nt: TGTGCCAGTACTATGGGACAGGGAAGAGCCTACACCTTC
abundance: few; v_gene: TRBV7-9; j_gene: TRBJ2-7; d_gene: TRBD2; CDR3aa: CASSLSLAGAQSNEQYF; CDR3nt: TGTGCCAGCAGCTTATCTCTAGCGGGAGCTCAGTCGAACGAGCAGTACTTC
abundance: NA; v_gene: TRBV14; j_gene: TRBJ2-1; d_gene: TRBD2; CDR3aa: CASSQLAPGLAGLGLFF; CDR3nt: TGTGCCAGCAGCCAACTCGCCCCGGGACTAGCGGGCCTGGGATTGTTCTTC
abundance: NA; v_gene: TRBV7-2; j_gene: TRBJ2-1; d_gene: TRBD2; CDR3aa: CASSGRLAGGQNEQFF; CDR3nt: TGTGCCAGCAGCGGAAGACTAGCGGGAGGGCAAAATGAGCAGTTCTTC
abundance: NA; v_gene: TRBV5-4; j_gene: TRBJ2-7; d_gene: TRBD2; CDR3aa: CASSFAGTSDYEQYF; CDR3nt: TGTGCCAGCAGCTTCGCCGGGACTAGCGACTACGAGCAGTACTTC
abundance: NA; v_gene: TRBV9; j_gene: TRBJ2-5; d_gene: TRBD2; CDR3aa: CASSVEGLAGQETQYF; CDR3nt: TGTGCCAGCAGCGTAGAGGGACTAGCGGGCCAAGAGACCCAGTACTTC
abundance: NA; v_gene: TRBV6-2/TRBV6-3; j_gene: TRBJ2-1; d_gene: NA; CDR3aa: CASSLIGGNEQFF; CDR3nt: TGTGCCAGCAGTTTGATCGGGGGAAATGAGCAGTTCTTC
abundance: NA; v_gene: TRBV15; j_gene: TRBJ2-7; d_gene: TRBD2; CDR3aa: CATAGTRGPSEQYF; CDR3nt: TGTGCCACCGCCGGGACTAGAGGCCCCTCCGAGCAGTACTTC
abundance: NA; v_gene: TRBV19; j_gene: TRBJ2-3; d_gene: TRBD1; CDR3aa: CASSPEGAGTDTQYF; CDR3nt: TGTGCCAGTAGTCCAGAGGGGGCAGGCACAGATACGCAGTATTTT
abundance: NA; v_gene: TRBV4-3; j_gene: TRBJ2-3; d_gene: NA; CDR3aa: CASSQGSSAWVPDTQYF; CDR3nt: TGCGCCAGCAGCCAAGGTTCTAGCGCCTGGGTTCCAGATACGCAGTATTTT
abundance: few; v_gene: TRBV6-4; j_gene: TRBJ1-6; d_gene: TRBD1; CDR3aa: CASSEDRRAIYNSPLHF; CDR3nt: TGTGCCAGCAGTGAGGACAGGAGGGCGATCTATAATTCACCCCTCCACTTT
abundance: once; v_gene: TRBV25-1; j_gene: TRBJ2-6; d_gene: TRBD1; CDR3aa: CASTKGTASGANVLTF; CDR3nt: TGTGCCAGCACCAAAGGGACAGCCTCGGGGGCCAACGTCCTGACTTTC
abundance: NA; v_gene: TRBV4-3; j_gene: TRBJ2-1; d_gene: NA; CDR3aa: CASSQVGATSYNEQFF; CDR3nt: TGCGCCAGCAGCCAAGTCGGAGCGACCTCCTACAATGAGCAGTTCTTC
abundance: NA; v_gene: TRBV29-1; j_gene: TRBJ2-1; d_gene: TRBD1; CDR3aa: CSVARQGARNEQFF; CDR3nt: TGCAGCGTTGCGAGACAGGGGGCGCGGAATGAGCAGTTCTTC
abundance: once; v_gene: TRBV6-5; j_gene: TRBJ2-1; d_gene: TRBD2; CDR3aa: CASSREGIGYNEQFF; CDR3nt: TGTGCCAGCAGCCGGGAGGGAATCGGGTACAATGAGCAGTTCTTC